Given below is one T cell receptor (beta chain) in context. Germline assignment: CDR1 SGHRS and CDR2 YFSETQ. This CDR3 is built from 16 residues. J was trimmed by 1 base and V by 3 bases; bases with no gene match: 8. How the authors handled the data: Estimated nucleated cell counts came from reference gene primer amplification. Using immunoSEQ multiplex PCR, the repertoire was profiled, and TCRdb retains in-frame clones only, with some absent. D and trimming were read from the DNA, whereas the V and J calls and clone size are those reported in that table. The sample carries 110,000 to 150,000 clones, 60% to 85% recorded once. This record comes from a study of blood T cell repertoires in COVID-19. Across the whole study: T cells, B-cell-depleted T cells, or PBMCs provided the cDNA or gDNA that served as material.

Sequencing used peripheral blood. The chain joins TRBV5-1 to TRBJ1-1; 8 nucleotides line up with TRBD1. The sequence derives from an older woman with acute or convalescent COVID-19. The CDR3 DNA reads as TGCGCCAGCAGCTCTTCCACCGGGACAGGGAACACTGAAGCTTTCTTT. Its protein product is CASSSSTGTGNTEAFF.